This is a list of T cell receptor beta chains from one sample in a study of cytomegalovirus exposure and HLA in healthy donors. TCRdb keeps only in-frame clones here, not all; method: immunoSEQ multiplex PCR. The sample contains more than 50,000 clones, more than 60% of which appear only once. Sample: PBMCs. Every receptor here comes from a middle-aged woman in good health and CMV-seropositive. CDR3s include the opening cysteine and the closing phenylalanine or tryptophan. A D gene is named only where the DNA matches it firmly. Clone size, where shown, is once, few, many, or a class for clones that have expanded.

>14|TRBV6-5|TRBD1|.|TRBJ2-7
CASSPRTGWYEQYF
TGTGCCAGCAGTCCCCGGACAGGGTGGTACGAGCAGTACTTC
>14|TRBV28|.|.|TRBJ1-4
CASISPGTNEKLFF
TGTGCCAGCATTTCACCAGGGACTAATGAAAAACTGTTTTTT
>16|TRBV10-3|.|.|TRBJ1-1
CATSQGGPVGNTEAFF
TGTGCCACTTCGCAGGGTGGGCCCGTGGGGAACACTGAAGCTTTCTTT
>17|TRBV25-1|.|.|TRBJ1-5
CASSGGRGPGGNQPQHF
TGTGCCAGCAGTGGAGGGAGAGGCCCCGGGGGCAATCAGCCCCAGCATTTT
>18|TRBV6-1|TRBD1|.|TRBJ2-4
CASSEAGQGNLAKNIQYF
TGTGCCAGCAGTGAAGCAGGACAGGGGAACCTAGCCAAAAACATTCAGTACTTC
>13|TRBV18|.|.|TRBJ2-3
CASSLSTGDTQYF
TGTGCCAGCTCCCTTTCGACGGGAGATACGCAGTATTTT
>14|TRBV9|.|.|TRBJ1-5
CASSVGGGNQPQHF
TGTGCCAGCAGCGTAGGGGGGGGGAATCAGCCCCAGCATTTT
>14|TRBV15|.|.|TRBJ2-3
CATSLRVEADTQYF
TGTGCCACTTCACTCCGGGTGGAGGCAGATACGCAGTATTTT
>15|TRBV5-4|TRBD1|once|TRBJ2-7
CASSLAGTGPYEQYF
TGTGCCAGCAGCTTGGCCGGGACAGGACCCTACGAGCAGTACTTC
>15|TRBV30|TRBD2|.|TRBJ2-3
CAWSLNGGGTDTQYF
TGTGCCTGGAGTCTTAACGGGGGGGGCACAGATACGCAGTATTTT
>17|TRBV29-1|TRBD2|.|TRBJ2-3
CSVEARAIAGGTDTQYF
TGCAGCGTTGAAGCCAGGGCCATAGCGGGGGGCACAGATACGCAGTATTTT
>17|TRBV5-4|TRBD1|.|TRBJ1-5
CASSLDGGGAQSQPQHF
TGTGCCAGCAGCTTGGACGGAGGGGGCGCTCAGTCTCAGCCCCAGCATTTT
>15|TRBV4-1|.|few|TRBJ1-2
CASSQGSGGFYGYTF
TGCGCCAGCAGCCAGGGTTCGGGAGGATTCTATGGCTACACCTTC
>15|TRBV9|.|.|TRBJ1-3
CASSDGGGSGNTIYF
TGTGCCAGCAGCGACGGGGGGGGTTCTGGAAACACCATATATTTT
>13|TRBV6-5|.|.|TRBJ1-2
CASSYSANYGYTF
TGTGCCAGCAGTTACTCCGCTAACTATGGCTACACCTTC
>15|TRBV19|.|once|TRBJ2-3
CASSPRTGFTDTQYF
TGTGCCAGTAGTCCAAGAACAGGGTTCACAGATACGCAGTATTTT
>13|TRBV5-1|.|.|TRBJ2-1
CASSWTPDNEQFF
TGCGCCAGCAGCTGGACACCCGACAATGAGCAGTTCTTC
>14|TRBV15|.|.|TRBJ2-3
CATSSGGPTDTQYF
TGTGCCACCAGCAGCGGGGGGCCCACAGATACGCAGTATTTT
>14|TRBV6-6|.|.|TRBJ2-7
CASSFNRVSYEQYF
TGTGCCAGCAGTTTCAACAGGGTCTCCTACGAGCAGTACTTC
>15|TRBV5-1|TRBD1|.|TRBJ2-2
CASRPGTGGTGELFF
TGCGCCAGCAGGCCCGGGACAGGGGGCACCGGGGAGCTGTTTTTT
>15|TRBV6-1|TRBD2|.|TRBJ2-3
CASTLSGGDTDTQYF
TGTGCCAGCACGCTTAGCGGGGGTGATACAGATACGCAGTATTTT
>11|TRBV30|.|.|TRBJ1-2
CAWSLNYGYTF
TGTGCCTGGAGTCTCAACTATGGCTACACCTTC
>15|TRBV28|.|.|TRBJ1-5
CASSPAVGVNQPQHF
TGTGCCAGCAGCCCTGCCGTAGGGGTCAATCAGCCCCAGCATTTT
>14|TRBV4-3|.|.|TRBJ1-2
CASSQEAGAPVSPF
TGCGCCAGCAGCCAAGAGGCAGGGGCGCCAGTCTCCCCCTTC
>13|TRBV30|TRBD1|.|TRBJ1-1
CAWRRTGSTEAFF
TGTGCCTGGAGGAGGACAGGGAGTACTGAAGCTTTCTTT
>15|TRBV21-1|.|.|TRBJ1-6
CASSEDRSGSSPLHF
TGTGCCAGCTCGGAGGACCGATCCGGGAGTTCACCCCTCCACTTT
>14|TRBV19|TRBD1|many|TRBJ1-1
CASSIGDRNTEAFF
TGTGCCAGTAGTATAGGGGACAGGAACACTGAAGCTTTCTTT
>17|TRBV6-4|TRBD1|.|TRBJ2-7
CASSDSVERDRGREQYF
TGTGCCAGCAGTGACTCCGTAGAAAGGGACAGGGGACGCGAGCAGTACTTC
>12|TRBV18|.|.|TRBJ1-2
CASSRQEDGYTF
TGTGCCAGCTCTCGACAGGAGGATGGCTACACCTTC
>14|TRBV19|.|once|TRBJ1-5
CASSWQGYNQPQHF
TGTGCCAGTAGTTGGCAGGGGTACAATCAGCCCCAGCATTTT
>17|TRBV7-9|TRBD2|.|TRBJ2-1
CASSSSGGVSSYNEQFF
TGTGCCAGCAGCTCTAGCGGGGGGGTTAGCTCCTACAATGAGCAGTTCTTC
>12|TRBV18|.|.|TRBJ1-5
CASSPLAGPQHF
TGTGCCAGCTCACCACTTGCCGGGCCCCAGCATTTT
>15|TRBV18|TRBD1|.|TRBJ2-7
CASSPGQGDLGEQYF
TGTGCCAGCTCACCGGGACAGGGGGATTTGGGCGAGCAGTACTTC
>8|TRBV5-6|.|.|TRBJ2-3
CASSKRGF
TGTGCCAGCAGCAAAAGGGGTTTT
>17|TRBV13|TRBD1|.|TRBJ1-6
CASSLGLGQGHGSPLHF
TGTGCCAGCAGCTTAGGCCTCGGACAGGGCCATGGGTCACCCCTCCACTTT
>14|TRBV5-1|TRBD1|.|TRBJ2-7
CASSAGQGYNEQYF
TGCGCCAGCAGCGCCGGACAGGGGTACAACGAGCAGTACTTC
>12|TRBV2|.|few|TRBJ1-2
CASSERQYGYTF
TGTGCCAGCAGTGAGCGACAGTATGGCTACACCTTC
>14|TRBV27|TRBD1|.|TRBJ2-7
CASSSTGGLHEQYF
TGTGCCAGCAGTTCGACAGGGGGCCTACACGAGCAGTACTTC
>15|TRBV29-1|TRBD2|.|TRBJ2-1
CSVHKGTIQHNEQFF
TGCAGCGTCCATAAGGGGACTATCCAACACAATGAGCAGTTCTTC
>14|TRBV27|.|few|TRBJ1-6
CASSLSRYNSPLHF
TGTGCCAGCAGTTTATCCAGATATAATTCACCCCTCCACTTT
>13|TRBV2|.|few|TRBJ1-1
CASSDPGRTEAFF
TGTGCCAGCAGTGACCCGGGTCGCACTGAAGCTTTCTTT
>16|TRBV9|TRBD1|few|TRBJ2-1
CASSVLPGTGTYEQFF
TGTGCCAGCAGCGTCCTTCCCGGGACAGGGACCTATGAGCAGTTCTTC
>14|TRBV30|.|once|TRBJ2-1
CAWTSRGLYNEQFF
TGTGCCTGGACCTCCCGGGGACTCTACAATGAGCAGTTCTTC
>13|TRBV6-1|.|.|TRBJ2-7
CASSVEGSYEQYF
TGTGCCAGCAGTGTAGAGGGCTCCTACGAGCAGTACTTC
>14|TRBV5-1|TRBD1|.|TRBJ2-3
CASRDREFTDTQYF
TGCGCCAGCAGAGACAGGGAATTCACAGATACGCAGTATTTT
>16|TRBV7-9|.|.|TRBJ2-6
CASSLTGGTGANVLTF
TGTGCCAGCAGCTTAACCGGAGGTACTGGGGCCAACGTCCTGACTTTC
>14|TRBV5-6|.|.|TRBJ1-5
CASSVSYSNQPQHF
TGTGCCAGCAGCGTGAGTTATAGCAATCAGCCCCAGCATTTT
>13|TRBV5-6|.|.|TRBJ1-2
CASSLTGSGGYTF
TGTGCCAGCAGCTTAACCGGGTCCGGAGGCTACACCTTC
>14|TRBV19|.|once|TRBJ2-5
CASSIGVGGETQYF
TGTGCCAGTAGTATAGGAGTCGGAGGAGAGACCCAGTACTTC
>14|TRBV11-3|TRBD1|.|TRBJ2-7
CASSLGGQVHEQYF
TGTGCCAGCAGCTTAGGGGGACAGGTCCACGAGCAGTACTTC
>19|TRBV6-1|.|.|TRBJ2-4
CASSELTASQNLAKNIQYF
TGTGCCAGCAGTGAACTGACAGCCTCCCAGAACCTAGCCAAAAACATTCAGTACTTC
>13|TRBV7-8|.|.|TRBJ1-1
CASSLAGASEAFF
TGTGCCAGCAGCTTAGCAGGGGCCAGTGAAGCTTTCTTT